These T cell receptor beta chains were read from a single sample in a study of control samples from healthy donors and cancer patients. Profiled with immunoSEQ multiplex PCR; TCRdb holds only in-frame clones, not every one. The sample carries tens of thousands of clones, 88% recorded once. The sequencing sample was made of blood. The origin of the receptors is a woman aged 70 to 79 in good health. The CDR3 runs from the conserved cysteine through the conserved F or W. D genes are given only for firm matches. Part of the rows lack a size; the others show once, few, many or a class for expanded clones.

>TRBV5-6|TRBJ1-1|-|-
TGTGCCAGCAGCCGCAAGACAGTAAACACTGAAGCTTTCTTT
CASSRKTVNTEAFF
>TRBV18|TRBJ2-2|-|TRBD1
TGTGCCAGCTCAATACCGGGACAGGGGAACACCGGGGAGCTGTTTTTT
CASSIPGQGNTGELFF
>TRBV6-6|TRBJ1-1|-|-
TGTGCCAGCAGTTCCGGACAGAACACTGAAGCTTTCTTT
CASSSGQNTEAFF
>TRBV3-1/TRBV3-2|TRBJ1-1|-|-
TGTGCCAGCAGCCAACTCGATCGGGGCGGCACTGAAGCTTTCTTT
CASSQLDRGGTEAFF
>TRBV5-1|TRBJ2-3|-|TRBD2
TGCGCCAGCAGCTTGTGGTCTAGCGGGAGGGCCGAGGCAGATACGCAGTATTTT
CASSLWSSGRAEADTQYF
>TRBV3-1/TRBV3-2|TRBJ1-1|-|-
TGTGCCAGCAGCCAATTAGACGGGACTGAAGCTTTCTTT
CASSQLDGTEAFF
>TRBV19|TRBJ2-1|-|TRBD2
TGTGCCAGTAGTCCTTGGACTAGCGGGATCTATGAGCAGTTCTTC
CASSPWTSGIYEQFF
>TRBV3-1/TRBV3-2|TRBJ1-1|-|-
TGTGCCAGCAGCCGAAACACAGGGCCCACTGAAGCTTTCTTT
CASSRNTGPTEAFF
>TRBV30|TRBJ1-2|-|-
TGTGCCTGGAGTGGAGCCGAGCATTACTATGGCTACACCTTC
CAWSGAEHYYGYTF
>TRBV3-1/TRBV3-2|TRBJ1-4|-|TRBD1
TGTGCCAGCAGCCAAGGAAGGACAGGGTTTGAAAAACTGTTTTTT
CASSQGRTGFEKLFF
>TRBV7-9|TRBJ2-1|-|TRBD2
TGTGCCAGCAGCTTAGTCGCCCTAGCGGTGGCCTACAATGAGCAGTTCTTC
CASSLVALAVAYNEQFF
>TRBV6-5|TRBJ2-3|-|-
TGTGCCAGCAGTTACAAGGCCACTCCTGCACCAGATACGCAGTATTTT
CASSYKATPAPDTQYF
>TRBV2|TRBJ2-2|-|TRBD1
TGTGCCAGTGGGACAGGGGGTACCGGGGAGCTGTTTTTT
CASGTGGTGELFF
>TRBV9|TRBJ2-1|-|-
TGTGCCAGCAGCGAGGAGGGGTACAATGAGCAGTTCTTC
CASSEEGYNEQFF
>TRBV5-1|TRBJ2-1|-|TRBD2
TGCGCCAGCAGCTTGAGCGGGAGGCTGGGGGATGAGCAGTTCTTC
CASSLSGRLGDEQFF
>TRBV14|TRBJ2-3|-|-
TGTGCCAGCAGCCAAGATCGGGTCGGACTGGTCACAGATACGCAGTATTTT
CASSQDRVGLVTDTQYF
>TRBV5-5|TRBJ2-3|once|TRBD2
TGTGCCAGCAGCCCGGGTGTACTGCCGGGAGGGCCGGGAGATACGCAGTATTTT
CASSPGVLPGGPGDTQYF
>TRBV4-2|TRBJ2-1|-|-
TGTGCCAGCAGCCACAACAACTTAGGGGGTGAGCAGTTCTTC
CASSHNNLGGEQFF
>TRBV19|TRBJ2-1|-|TRBD2
TGTGCCAGTAGTTCCGGACTAGCGGGACTCTCTCGCTCCTACAATGAGCAGTTCTTC
CASSSGLAGLSRSYNEQFF
>TRBV5-6|TRBJ1-2|-|-
TGTGCCAGCAGCTTGAAGGTCAGATTGAACTATGGCTACACCTTC
CASSLKVRLNYGYTF
>TRBV7-2|TRBJ2-3|-|-
TGTGCCAGCAGCTTAACCCGCCTAGATACGCAGTATTTT
CASSLTRLDTQYF
>TRBV15|TRBJ1-5|-|-
TGTGCCACCAGCACCCGACAGGAGGGTCAGCCCCAGCATTTT
CATSTRQEGQPQHF
>TRBV19|TRBJ1-1|-|TRBD1
TGTGCCTGCTCCAGGGGGTTGAACACTGAAGCTTTCTTT
CACSRGLNTEAFF
>TRBV18|TRBJ2-2|few|-
TGTGCCAGCTCACCACAGGGTTCGAGCGGGGAGCTGTTTTTT
CASSPQGSSGELFF
>TRBV5-1|TRBJ2-5|-|-
TGCGCCAGCAGCCTTGACCGTAGGGAGACCCAGTACTTC
CASSLDRRETQYF
>TRBV2|TRBJ1-2|few|-
TGTGCCAGCAGTGTCCGCTTTTCGGGGGGCAATGGCTACACCTTC
CASSVRFSGGNGYTF
>TRBV7-9|TRBJ1-3|once|-
TGTGCCAGCAGCTTAGAACAGGCAGCCGGAAACACCATATATTTT
CASSLEQAAGNTIYF
>TRBV19|TRBJ1-2|-|-
TGTGCCAGTAGTCTGAAGGGGAGAGATGGCTACACCTTC
CASSLKGRDGYTF
>TRBV14|TRBJ2-4|-|TRBD1
TGTGCCAGCAGCGGGACAGGGGAGATCAAAAACATTCAGTACTTC
CASSGTGEIKNIQYF
>TRBV19|TRBJ2-6|-|-
TGTGCCAGTACCAGGACCTCTGGGGCCAACGTCCTGACTTTC
CASTRTSGANVLTF
>TRBV19|TRBJ2-7|-|-
TGTGCCAGTAGTCCGGGAGACCCCTACGAGCAGTACTTC
CASSPGDPYEQYF
>TRBV6-5|TRBJ1-1|-|-
TGTGCCAGCAGTCCTCCTTCGGGGGGCGCTGGAGCTTTCTTT
CASSPPSGGAGAFF
>TRBV3-1/TRBV3-2|TRBJ2-5|-|-
TGTGCCAGCAGCCCGTCGAGGGGAGAGACCCAGTACTTC
CASSPSRGETQYF
>TRBV30|TRBJ1-5|-|TRBD1
TGTGCCTCTACACCGGGACAGGAGGTCTTTCAGCCCCAGCATTTT
CASTPGQEVFQPQHF
>TRBV5-5|TRBJ1-1|-|-
TGTGCCAGCAGCTCCTTGGGGGACGACACTGAAGCTTTCTTT
CASSSLGDDTEAFF
>TRBV14|TRBJ2-5|-|TRBD2
TGTGCCAGCGCGTCGACTAGCCGCGAGACCCAGTACTTC
CASASTSRETQYF
>TRBV19|TRBJ1-2|-|-
TGTGCCAGTAGTTACGGGATACGCTATGGCTACACCTTC
CASSYGIRYGYTF
>TRBV5-1|TRBJ2-5|-|TRBD2
TGCGCCAGCAGCTATAGCGGGGGGACGGAGACCCAGTACTTC
CASSYSGGTETQYF
>TRBV29-1|TRBJ1-2|-|TRBD1
TGCAGCGTTTCGACCTTCGGACAGGGTAAGTCCTATGGCTACACCTTC
CSVSTFGQGKSYGYTF
>TRBV6-5|TRBJ2-7|-|-
TGTGCCAGCAGTTTGACAGGCCGCGCCTCCTACGAGCAGTACTTC
CASSLTGRASYEQYF
>TRBV2|TRBJ2-1|-|-
TGTGCCAGCAGTGTCCAGGGAATCGGCAATGAGCAGTTCTTC
CASSVQGIGNEQFF
>TRBV19|TRBJ1-1|-|-
TGTGCCAGTAGTATAGATCCCCCGACGACAGCCAAGAAGGAGACTGAAGCTTTCTTT
CASSIDPPTTAKKETEAFF
>TRBV19|TRBJ1-1|-|-
TGTGCCAGTAAAATTCCAGGGGAGGGGACTGAAGCTTTCTTT
CASKIPGEGTEAFF